The sequence of this T cell receptor beta chain was determined in a study of identical twins (dated by TCRdb to the mid-2010s). With regard to the full study: To test whether fetal clonotypes persist, this study deep-sequenced TCR alpha and beta repertoires from monozygotic twins, from unrelated adults of various ages, and from cord blood. To rule out contamination, replicate twin experiments were performed at different times with different library preparation protocols.

Paper-wide results and their limitations: Because the same donors could not be followed over many years, the conclusions depended on cross-sectional statistical analysis. Excess twin sharing in beta out-of-frame sequences was weaker because fewer shared sequences lowered the signal-to-noise ratio. Fewer insertions were carried by abundant cord blood beta clonotypes, a similar but weaker trend appeared in young adult naive repertoires, and no such trend appeared in memory repertoires. Zero-insertion analyses could be partly confounded by invariant T cells such as MAIT and iNKT, although diverse VJ usage argued against such confounding for most clonotypes. Recombination models systematically underestimated out-of-frame TCR alpha sharing in monozygotic twins but agreed with sharing between unrelated individuals. Compared with coincidental sharing between unrelated individuals, out-of-frame TCR alpha sequences shared between twins had an excess of sequences with low generation probability.

Every donor in the study was a healthy Caucasian. The twin cohort consisted of three pairs of female monozygotic twins, all aged roughly 18 to 30 years. Positive isolation kits from Invitrogen were used to isolate CD4+ and CD8+ T cell populations. Library preparation used 5' RACE. Sequenced using an Illumina HiSeq 2000. A universal primer binding site was added through template switching, and the final cDNA carried a unique molecular identifier so that TCR cDNA molecules could be counted accurately. Specific primers in the conserved constant-segment region were used to synthesize first-strand cDNA for TCR alpha and beta chains. Each cDNA library was double barcoded, with a SMART-Mk sample barcode plus Illumina barcodes, to control for contamination. TruSeq adapter sequences along with Illumina sample barcodes were introduced in two successive PCR steps. The TCR alpha and beta cDNA libraries were sequenced on the Illumina HiSeq platform using custom primers. The study's processing was this. Unique molecular identifiers were extracted from raw reads with MiGEC, and CDR3 positions were determined with MiXCR. For each individual, recombination models were inferred using an EM algorithm with the repgenHMM and IGoR tools. The tcR package in R was used for shared clonotype analysis, with sharing normalized by the product of cloneset sizes. To study raw recombination without the effects of thymic and clonal selection, out-of-frame nonproductive sequences were analyzed. In TCRdb, the public reads were trimmed at Q25 with fastp and aligned with MiXCR, with productive beta chains retained. Rows are unified per CDR3 protein, each entry keeping the most common DNA and genes. TCRdb's processing, not the authors', yielded these V and J calls. This sample comprises 300,000 to 400,000 distinct CDR3 sequences, roughly 12% of them detected only once. The ten largest clones represent around 7.2% of the sample.

This clonotype has at least ten counts. The antigen it recognizes is unknown. No base-level quality is on record; no much larger clone is a single base apart. Based on the germline V gene, the CDR1 and CDR2 sequences are SGHVS and FNYEAQ. The CDR3 has 18 amino acids, counting the end cysteine and phenylalanine. Left in the record is the CDR3 DNA by itself, 54 bases read in frame from the first base. V is pared back by 1 base and J by 0 bases, with 17 bases lying between the germline termini. Another study also made use of these data, one on yellow fever vaccine responses in identical twins. Reported in the second study: According to the authors, in identical twins the way T cells responded to vaccination appeared partly convergent and partly personalized. Focusing on identical twins, the study followed the T cell clones that responded to the vaccine, and did so with precision.

Sequences were obtained from CD8+ T cells sorted from blood. The chain is made from TRBV7-6 and TRBJ2-3, and possibly TRBD1, on 6 matching bases. This sequence originates from a woman younger than 30 in good health. The nucleotide sequence is TGTGCCAGCAGCTTAGGATCTGGGGGCCAAGTAAGCACAGATACGCAGTATTTT. It specifies CASSLGSGGQVSTDTQYF. The entire variable domain, with the stretches around the CDR3 drawn from the reference TRBV7-6 and TRBJ2-3 proteins, is GAGVSQSPRYKVTKRGQDVALRCDPISGHVSLYWYRQALGQGPEFLTYFNYEAQQDKSGLPNDRFSAERPEGSISTLTIQRTEQRDSAMYRCASSLGSGGQVSTDTQYFGPGTRLTVL.